This T cell receptor (beta chain) was recovered during a study of identical twins. Study-level points and caveats: For cord blood, abundant beta clonotypes had fewer insertions, unlike memory repertoires, which showed none. Out-of-frame TCR alpha sharing in monozygotic twins exceeded recombination model predictions. Without tracking the same donors, conclusions rested on cross-sectional statistical analysis.

V trimming: 1 base; J trimming: 4 bases; junction bases outside the gene matches: 2. CDR3 length: 15 residues. A template switching step contributed a universal primer site, while unique molecular identifiers were present in the cDNA. In TCRdb, the 5' RACE reads were re-called with MiXCR into one record per CDR3 protein. Here the sample spans hundreds of thousands of distinct CDR3 sequences, more than 6.5% being singletons. Comments on this clonotype: Antigen: not known.

These records were also assigned to another study, of yellow fever vaccine responses in identical twins.

This clonotype originated in a woman younger than 35 in good health. The source material was memory (CD45RO+) T cells sorted from blood. The chain employs TRBV12-3 or TRBV12-4 and TRBJ2-5, with 11 bases fitting TRBD1. DNA of the CDR3: TGTGCCAGCAGTTTAGTTGGGACAGGGGGAGAGACCCAGTACTTC. Translation gives CASSLVGTGGETQYF.